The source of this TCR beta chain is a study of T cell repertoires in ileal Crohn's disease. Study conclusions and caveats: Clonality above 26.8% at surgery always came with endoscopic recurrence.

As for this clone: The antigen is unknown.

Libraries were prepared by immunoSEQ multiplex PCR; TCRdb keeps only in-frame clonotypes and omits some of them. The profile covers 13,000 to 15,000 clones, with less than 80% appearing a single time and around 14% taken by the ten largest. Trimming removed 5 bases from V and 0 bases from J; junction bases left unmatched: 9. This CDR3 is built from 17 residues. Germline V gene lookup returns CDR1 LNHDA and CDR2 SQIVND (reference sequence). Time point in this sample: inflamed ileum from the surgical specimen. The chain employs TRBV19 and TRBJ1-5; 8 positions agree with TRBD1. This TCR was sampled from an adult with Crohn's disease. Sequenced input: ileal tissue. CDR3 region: CASSVPGQGHSNQPQHF. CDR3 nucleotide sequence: TGTGCCAGTAGTGTCCCTGGACAGGGCCATAGCAATCAGCCCCAGCATTTT.